The sequence of this TCR beta chain was determined in a study of blood T cells in healthy people across ages. Study-wide findings and caveats: Roughly linear declines in TCR beta diversity per million T cells occurred with age. Underestimates were what the diversity estimates from one million T cells were considered to be.

Through a sample-barcoded 5' primer and a J-beta primer mix, a second PCR was run for roughly 6 to 11 cycles. TCRdb reanalysed the 5' RACE reads using MiXCR and keeps one entry per CDR3 protein. The sample contains around 990,000 distinct CDR3 sequences, around two fifths of which appear only once. CDR3 length: 16 residues. To note about this clonotype: What it binds is unknown.

This TCR was recovered from a young man in good health. The V call is TRBV12-3 or TRBV12-4, the J call TRBJ2-7; the D gene could be TRBD1 or TRBD2 (6 bases each). The end of the DNA is better explained by TRBJ2-5, so the J call may be wrong. Sample: blood. CDR3 in DNA: TGTGCCAGCAGTTTGGGGATACGGGGGCCCCAAGAGACCCAGTACTTC. Its protein product is CASSLGIRGPQETQYF.